This passage covers 16 T cell receptor beta chains from one sample sequenced in a study of blood T cell repertoires in COVID-19. Some clones are missing from TCRdb's copy, which holds only in-frame ones; the method was immunoSEQ multiplex PCR. The sample consists of 25,000 to 35,000 clones, around 67% of them appearing once. The specimen was peripheral blood. These receptors were collected from a human donor in a cohort sampled during active COVID-19.

CDR3 in DNA: TGTGCCTGGAGTGTAGGGACAAACACCGGGGAGCTGTTTTTT. Residues: CAWSVGTNTGELFF. This chain uses TRBV30 with TRBJ2-2, with D maybe TRBD1 (6 bases). Germline values: CDR1 GTSNPN, CDR2 SVGIG (reference sequence). Trimming took 0 bases from V and 2 from J, leaving 7 bases between them. The CDR3 loop spans 14 amino acids.

The chain combines TRBV19 with TRBJ2-4; the D gene is possibly TRBD2 (5 bases). The CDR3 loop spans 12 amino acids. The ends were cut back, 2 bases at V and 10 bases at J, with 9 bases in the middle. Germline CDR1 LNHDA, CDR2 SQIVND (reference sequence). In nucleotides, the CDR3 is TGTGCCAGTAGTATAATCGGGGATATTCAGTACTTC. Protein product: CASSIIGDIQYF.

V and J are TRBV7-3 and TRBJ2-4, with a weak D call TRBD2 (6 bases). V lost 6 bases and J 0 bases, leaving 9 bases between the germline ends. The CDR3 spans 14 residues. Germline V gene sequence: CDR1 SGHTA, CDR2 FQGTGA. The CDR3 bases are TGTGCCAGCAGTGGGGGAGGAGCCAAAAACATTCAGTACTTC. Protein sequence: CASSGGGAKNIQYF.

The chain employs TRBV7-9 and TRBJ1-4; 10 positions match TRBD1. Losses at the gene ends were 5 bases for V and 3 bases for J; bases not matched to a gene: 6. The CDR3 consists of 16 residues. CDR1 SEHNR and CDR2 FQNEAQ come from the germline V gene (reference sequence). CDR3 loop: CASSPRQGAANEKLFF. The CDR3 nucleotides are TGTGCCAGCAGCCCCCGACAGGGGGCGGCTAATGAAAAACTGTTTTTT. The variable domain in full, completed from reference TRBV7-9 and TRBJ1-4, reads DTGVSQNPRHKITKRGQNVTFRCDPISEHNRLYWYRQTLGQGPEFLTYFQNEAQLEKSRLLSDRFSAERPKGSFSTLEIQRTEQGDSAMYLCASSPRQGAANEKLFFGSGTQLSVL.

The chain carries TRBV5-5 and TRBJ2-5, with 7 bases that match TRBD1. V gave up 4 bases and J gave up 2 bases; unmatched junction bases: 11. CDR1 is SGHKS and CDR2 is YYEKEE in the germline V gene (reference sequence). The CDR3 sequence is 16 residues long. CDR3 residues: CASSPRQGVFQETQYF. CDR3 sequence (DNA): TGTGCCAGCAGCCCTCGACAGGGCGTATTTCAAGAGACCCAGTACTTC.

The chain employs TRBV21-1 and TRBJ2-7; the D call of TRBD2 is as the table states it, not checked on the DNA. TRBV21-1 represents a pseudogene. The CDR3 covers 14 residues. CDR3 in DNA: TGTGCCAGCAGCAAAGAGACGGGAGCCTACGAGCAGTACTTC. This gives the protein CASSKETGAYEQYF.

The chain is built from TRBV5-1 and TRBJ2-5; 10 positions match TRBD2. The CDR3 contains 14 residues. The germline V gene encodes CDR1 SGHRS and CDR2 YFSETQ. With V trimmed by 4 bases and J by 4 bases, 4 bases remained unmatched. CDR3: CASSLAGERETQYF. The CDR3 DNA reads as TGCGCCAGCAGCCTAGCGGGAGAGAGAGAGACCCAGTACTTC.

The V and J genes are TRBV5-1 and TRBJ2-7; 11 positions agree with TRBD2. Trimming cost V 0 bases and J 2 bases; bases outside gene matches: 1. The V gene's germline CDR1 is SGHRS and CDR2 YFSETQ. The CDR3 is made up of 15 amino acids. CDR3 sequence: CASSLETSGAYEQYF. CDR3 coding DNA: TGCGCCAGCAGCTTGGAGACTAGCGGGGCCTACGAGCAGTACTTC.

This clone was recorded a few times. A read error may account for a junction end that differs from germline. The gene calls are TRBV29-1 and TRBJ1-1, with unresolved D. Germline V gene lookup returns CDR1 SQVTM and CDR2 ANQGSEA. CDR3 size: 11 residues. The CDR3 here is CSVGGRQTDIF. As DNA, the CDR3 is TGCAGCGTTGGTGGGAGACAAACAGACATCTTT.

DNA of the CDR3: TGTGCCAGCAGCTTTGGCTCCCGGCGAGGTAATGAAAAACTGTTTTTT. It specifies CASSFGSRRGNEKLFF. The chain combines TRBV5-4 with TRBJ1-4; unclear D gene. This CDR3 comprises 16 residues. From germline, CDR1 is SGHNT and CDR2 YYREEE (reference sequence). The V and J ends lost 2 bases and 4 bases respectively, with 15 bases between them.

The chain employs TRBV5-8 and TRBJ2-6; 8 bases map to TRBD1. The CDR3 loop spans 17 amino acids. Germline V gene sequence: CDR1 SGHTS, CDR2 YDEGEE. Trimming removed 6 bases from V and 0 bases from J; junction bases left unmatched: 8. The CDR3, as DNA: TGTGCCAGCAACCCAGGGGGCTTCGGCTCTGGGGCCAACGTCCTGACTTTC. Residues: CASNPGGFGSGANVLTF. Looking up the rest from reference TRBV5-8 and TRBJ2-6 gives the full variable domain: EAGVTQSPTHLIKTRGQQATLRCSPISGHTSVYWYQQALGLGLQFLLWYDEGEERNRGNFPPRFSGRQFPNYSSELNVNALELEDSALYLCASNPGGFGSGANVLTFGAGSRLTVL.

J is TRBJ1-4 and V is TRBV6-5; D is unresolved. The germline V gene has CDR1 MNHEY and CDR2 SVGAGI. V shed 2 bases and J shed 8 bases, with 6 bases lying between them. The CDR3 consists of 12 residues. The CDR3 region is CASSYEGEKLFF. As DNA, the CDR3 is TGTGCCAGCAGTTACGAGGGAGAAAAACTGTTTTTT.

The V and J genes are TRBV15 and TRBJ2-1, with 9 bases identical to TRBD1. CDR1 and CDR2 (germline): LNHNV, YYDKDF (reference sequence). The CDR3 spans 13 residues. The J segment lost 10 bases and the V segment lost 5 bases, leaving 6 bases of the junction unmatched. CDR3 sequence: CATSDRGWGEQFF. The CDR3 DNA reads as TGTGCCACCAGCGACAGGGGGTGGGGCGAGCAGTTCTTC.

This sequence joins TRBV5-1 and TRBJ2-3; D possibly corresponds to TRBD1 (6 bases). The CDR3 sequence is 17 residues long. Germline CDR1 is SGHRS and CDR2 is YFSETQ. The V gene lost 0 bases and the J gene lost 2 bases, with 16 bases spanning the gap. The CDR3 coding sequence is TGCGCCAGCAGCTTGGCCAGGACAGCCACAAACACAGATACGCAGTATTTT. As protein: CASSLARTATNTDTQYF. The full variable domain, its missing parts supplied by reference TRBV5-1 and TRBJ2-3, is KAGVTQTPRYLIKTRGQQVTLSCSPISGHRSVSWYQQTPGQGLQFLFEYFSETQRNKGNFPGRFSGRQFSNSRSEMNVSTLELGDSALYLCASSLARTATNTDTQYFGPGTRLTVL.

The V call is TRBV19, the J call TRBJ2-5; 11 nucleotides match TRBD1. The CDR3 has 15 residues. Germline lookup yields CDR1 LNHDA and CDR2 SQIVND (reference sequence). Trimming cost V 4 bases and J 4 bases; bases outside gene matches: 5. The CDR3 loop reads CASSRSDRGLETQYF. The DNA of the CDR3 is TGTGCCAGTAGTAGATCGGACAGGGGGCTAGAGACCCAGTACTTC.

This clone has a single count. The rearrangement joins TRBV10-1 to TRBJ2-1; 7 bases map to TRBD2. The CDR3 has 13 residues. Germline V gene sequence: CDR1 WNHNN, CDR2 SYGVQD (reference sequence). The ends lost 4 bases at V and 3 bases at J; junction bases unmatched: 0. The CDR3 protein is CASSGGGYNEQFF. The CDR3 DNA is TGCGCCAGCAGTGGGGGGGGCTACAATGAGCAGTTCTTC.